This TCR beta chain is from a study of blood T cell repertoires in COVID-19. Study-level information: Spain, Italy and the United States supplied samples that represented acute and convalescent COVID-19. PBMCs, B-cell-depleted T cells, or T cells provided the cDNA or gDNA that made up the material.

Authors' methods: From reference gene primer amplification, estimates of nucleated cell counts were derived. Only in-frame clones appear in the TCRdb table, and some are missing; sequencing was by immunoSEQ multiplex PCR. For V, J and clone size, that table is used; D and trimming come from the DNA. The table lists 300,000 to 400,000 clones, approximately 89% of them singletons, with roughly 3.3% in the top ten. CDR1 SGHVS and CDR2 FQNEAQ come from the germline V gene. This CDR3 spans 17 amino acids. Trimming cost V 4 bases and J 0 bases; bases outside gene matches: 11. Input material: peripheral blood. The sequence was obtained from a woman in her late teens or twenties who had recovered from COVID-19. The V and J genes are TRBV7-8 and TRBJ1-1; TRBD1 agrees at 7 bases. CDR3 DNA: TGTGCCAGCAGCTCTACTCCGGGACAGCAGATGAACACTGAAGCTTTCTTT. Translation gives CASSSTPGQQMNTEAFF.